The 29 T cell receptor beta chains below were found in one sample sequenced in a study of T cell responses to AZD1222 COVID-19 vaccine. Using immunoSEQ multiplex PCR, the repertoire was profiled, and TCRdb retains in-frame clones only, with some absent. The sample yields roughly 130,000 clones, 80% to 90% seen once. Sequencing used peripheral blood, obtained on day 0 of AZD1222 vaccination. Every receptor here comes from an adult in good health.

In this sample, this clone turned up once. This rearrangement joins TRBV24-1 to TRBJ1-5; D perhaps matches TRBD1 (6 bases). Between the trimmed V and J ends, which lost 4 bases and 8 bases, there was a span of 14 bases. Germline values: CDR1 KGHDR, CDR2 SFDVKD. The CDR3 has 14 amino acids. The CDR3 sequence is CATSDHTGSEPQHF. The CDR3 DNA is TGTGCCACCAGTGACCATACAGGGTCTGAGCCCCAGCATTTT.

The V gene is TRBV18, the J gene TRBJ2-7; TRBD1 matches at 7 bases. The length of the CDR3 is 12 residues. The germline V gene encodes CDR1 KGHSH and CDR2 LQKENI. The V segment lost 5 bases and the J segment 5 bases; nucleotides outside the gene matches: 3. This CDR3 reads CASSNQGDEQYF. The CDR3 region has the DNA TGTGCCAGCTCAAACCAGGGGGACGAGCAGTACTTC.

The chain employs TRBV7-2 and TRBJ1-2; D is ambiguous. Germline CDR1 reads SGHTA; CDR2 reads FQGNSA. This CDR3 spans 14 amino acids. The V and J ends lost 0 bases and 4 bases respectively, with 9 bases between them. The chain's CDR3 is CASSLALGVYGYTF. CDR3 sequence (DNA): TGTGCCAGCAGCTTAGCTCTTGGGGTCTATGGCTACACCTTC. Looking up the rest from reference TRBV7-2 and TRBJ1-2 gives the full variable domain: GAGVSQSPSNKVTEKGKDVELRCDPISGHTALYWYRQSLGQGLEFLIYFQGNSAPDKSGLPSDRFSAERTGGSVSTLTIQRTQQEDSAVYLCASSLALGVYGYTFGSGTRLTVV.

DNA for the CDR3: TGTGCCAGCATCGATACCCGGTTATTTAGGTATGGCTACACCTTC. Its protein product is CASIDTRLFRYGYTF. The chain uses TRBV27 and TRBJ1-2, with D unresolved. There are 15 residues in the CDR3. In germline, CDR1 is MNHEY, CDR2 SMNVEV (reference sequence). The germline V and J ends were trimmed by 7 bases and 5 bases, with 20 bases remaining between them.

The chain is built from TRBV7-8 and TRBJ1-3; D is perhaps TRBD1 (5 bases). Germline V lookup: CDR1 SGHVS, CDR2 FQNEAQ. Trimming pared 4 bases from V and 0 bases from J, leaving 10 bases between. The CDR3 is 15 amino acids. The CDR3 region has the DNA TGTGCCAGCAGCTCTACAGGAAACTCTGGAAACACCATATATTTT. Translated, it gives CASSSTGNSGNTIYF. Filled out from reference TRBV7-8 and TRBJ1-3, the complete variable domain reads GAGVSQSPRYKVAKRGQDVALRCDPISGHVSLFWYQQALGQGPEFLTYFQNEAQLDKSGLPSDRFFAERPEGSVSTLKIQRTQQEDSAVYLCASSSTGNSGNTIYFGEGSWLTVV.

The chain combines TRBV7-3 with TRBJ1-6; D is undetermined. This CDR3 is 14 amino acids long. V lost 0 bases to trimming and J lost 10 bases, with 10 bases between them. Per germline, CDR1 SGHTA and CDR2 FQGTGA. CDR3 in amino acids: CASSLTYGSSPLHF. The CDR3, as DNA: TGTGCCAGCAGCTTAACGTACGGGAGCTCACCCCTCCACTTT.

The V gene is TRBV7-6, the J gene TRBJ2-2, with 10 bases that match TRBD2. The trim removed 7 bases at V and 4 bases at J, leaving 9 bases unmatched. The CDR3 has 16 amino acids. Per germline, CDR1 SGHVS and CDR2 FNYEAQ. The CDR3 nucleotides are TGTGCCAGCACCGAAGCGGGAGGGCCTGTCACCGGGGAGCTGTTTTTT. Protein product: CASTEAGGPVTGELFF. Based on the CDR3 plus reference TRBV7-6 and TRBJ2-2, the full variable domain is GAGVSQSPRYKVTKRGQDVALRCDPISGHVSLYWYRQALGQGPEFLTYFNYEAQQDKSGLPNDRFSAERPEGSISTLTIQRTEQRDSAMYRCASTEAGGPVTGELFFGEGSRLTVL.

This sequence joins TRBV6-1 and TRBJ2-7; 7 bases match TRBD1. The CDR3 sequence is 16 residues long. V shed 2 bases and J 0 bases; nucleotides not matched to a gene: 7. Germline assignment: CDR1 MNHNS and CDR2 SASEGT. CDR3 protein: CASSEYEGAYSYEQYF. The CDR3 DNA follows: TGTGCCAGCAGTGAATATGAGGGGGCTTACTCCTACGAGCAGTACTTC.

V is TRBV5-1 and J is TRBJ2-6, with D uncertain. Looked up from germline, CDR1 is SGHRS and CDR2 is YFSETQ. Trimming stripped 0 bases from V and 7 bases from J, with 14 bases between. This CDR3 is built from 16 residues. The CDR3: CASSLAAQYLANVLTF. The CDR3 DNA is TGCGCCAGCAGCTTGGCCGCACAGTACTTAGCCAACGTCCTGACTTTC.

J is TRBJ2-2 and V is TRBV4-1; 9 positions agree with TRBD2. From germline, CDR1 is MGHRA and CDR2 YSYEKL. The V gene end was trimmed by 3 bases and the J gene end by 2 bases; junction bases not matched to a gene: 4. This CDR3 has 16 amino acids. In DNA form, the CDR3 reads TGCGCCAGCAGCCAGCCGACTAGCGGCAACACCGGGGAGCTGTTTTTT. This encodes CASSQPTSGNTGELFF.

V usage is TRBV4-1 and J usage is TRBJ1-2, with TRBD1 matching over 10 bases. The CDR3 is made up of 19 amino acids. V was clipped by 4 bases and J by 8 bases; unmatched bases: 22. Germline values: CDR1 MGHRA, CDR2 YSYEKL. The CDR3 nucleotides read TGCGCCAGCAGCCTAACACCCCCCGGGACAGGGGTCCTCTTTCAGGGCTACACCTTC. Translation gives CASSLTPPGTGVLFQGYTF.

This chain joins TRBV6-2 or TRBV6-3 and TRBJ2-7; either TRBD1 or TRBD2 may supply D (5 bases each). CDR1 is MNHEY, CDR2 SVGEGT, per germline. There are 11 residues in the CDR3. Trimming pared 5 bases from V and 6 bases from J, leaving 8 bases between. The CDR3 loop reads CASSNGAEQYF. CDR3 bases: TGTGCCAGCAGTAACGGGGCCGAGCAGTACTTC.

This chain joins TRBV5-1 and TRBJ2-7; possible D gene TRBD2, 6 bases. Trimming shortened V by 1 base and J by 6 bases, and 8 bases separated the two germline ends. The CDR3 length is 12 residues. Germline values: CDR1 SGHRS, CDR2 YFSETQ. CDR3 amino acids: CASSLTSSEQYF. The CDR3 bases are TGCGCCAGCAGCTTGACTAGCAGCGAGCAGTACTTC.

This sequence joins TRBV7-3 and TRBJ2-1, with TRBD1 matching over 10 bases. V lost 4 bases, J lost 7 bases, and 1 base stayed unmatched. The CDR3 contains 13 residues. The germline V gene encodes CDR1 SGHTA and CDR2 FQGTGA. The CDR3 sequence is CASSSGQGNEQFF. The DNA of the CDR3 is TGTGCCAGCAGCTCGGGACAGGGGAATGAGCAGTTCTTC.

This chain connects TRBV6-5 to TRBJ1-1, with 7 bases matching TRBD1. Germline V gives CDR1 MNHEY, CDR2 SVGAGI. The length of the CDR3 is 14 residues. Losses at the gene ends were 2 bases for V and 1 base for J; bases not matched to a gene: 1. CDR3: CASSYPGGNTEAFF. The DNA for the CDR3 is TGTGCCAGCAGTTACCCAGGGGGGAACACTGAAGCTTTCTTT.

This clone was recorded once. The chain carries TRBV5-8 and TRBJ2-1; 11 nucleotides agree with TRBD1. The V gene's germline CDR1 is SGHTS and CDR2 YDEGEE. This CDR3 region has 15 residues. V was pared by 4 bases and J by 12 bases, with 12 bases of the junction left unmatched. The CDR3 here is CASSPGQGDAQGQFF. CDR3 nucleotide sequence: TGTGCCAGCAGCCCGGGACAGGGGGACGCCCAGGGGCAGTTCTTC.

The chain carries TRBV9 and TRBJ2-1; 10 nucleotides align to TRBD1. The CDR3 totals 15 residues. Trimming took 2 bases from V and 5 from J; bases not matched to a gene: 4. Germline-derived CDR1 and CDR2 are SGDLS and YYNGEE. The DNA for the CDR3 is TGTGCCAGCAGCGTCCGGGACAGGGGTAACAATGAGCAGTTCTTC. Translating gives CASSVRDRGNNEQFF.

The J gene is TRBJ1-4, the V gene TRBV7-9; 7 positions match TRBD1. With V trimmed by 3 bases and J by 8 bases, 6 bases remained unmatched. Germline V lookup: CDR1 SEHNR, CDR2 FQNEAQ (reference sequence). This CDR3 has 14 residues. The CDR3 loop is CASSFRTGGEKLFF. The DNA of the CDR3 is TGTGCCAGCAGCTTCAGGACAGGTGGCGAAAAACTGTTTTTT.

In this sample, this clone turned up a few times. V and J are TRBV30 and TRBJ2-7; 8 bases agree with TRBD1. The CDR3 consists of 11 residues. Germline trimming cut 5 bases from V and 9 bases from J; bases unmatched to any gene: 6. CDR1 and CDR2 (germline): GTSNPN, SVGIG (reference sequence). CDR3 loop: CAWETGERQYF. The CDR3 DNA follows: TGTGCCTGGGAGACAGGGGAGCGGCAGTACTTC.

The chain has TRBV5-1 and TRBJ1-5; D perhaps matches TRBD1 (5 bases). V shed 3 bases and J shed 5 bases, with 9 bases lying between them. CDR3 length: 13 residues. Germline CDR1 is SGHRS and CDR2 is YFSETQ. The CDR3 loop reads CASSYDSYQPQHF. CDR3 sequence (DNA): TGCGCCAGCAGCTACGACAGTTATCAGCCCCAGCATTTT. Full variable domain (rest looked up from reference TRBV5-1 and TRBJ1-5): KAGVTQTPRYLIKTRGQQVTLSCSPISGHRSVSWYQQTPGQGLQFLFEYFSETQRNKGNFPGRFSGRQFSNSRSEMNVSTLELGDSALYLCASSYDSYQPQHFGDGTRLSIL.

This chain links TRBV6-5 with TRBJ1-1; no firm D call. CDR3 length equals 11 residues. CDR1 and CDR2 (germline): MNHEY, SVGAGI. Trimming cost V 11 bases and J 1 base, with 8 bases left between them. The CDR3 spells CALLGNTEAFF. CDR3 sequence (DNA): TGTGCCCTCCTTGGGAACACTGAAGCTTTCTTT.

This chain uses TRBV24-1 with TRBJ2-5; D might be TRBD2 (6 bases). This CDR3 contains 18 residues. With 1 base removed from V and 2 bases from J, the gap between germline ends came to 19 bases. In germline, CDR1 is KGHDR, CDR2 SFDVKD. CDR3 coding DNA: TGTGCCACCAGTGATTTCGCGGGGCCCCGTGGGGATCAAGAGACCCAGTACTTC. This codes for CATSDFAGPRGDQETQYF.

The chain employs TRBV6-5 and TRBJ1-5, with D possibly TRBD1 on 6 matching bases. Trimming pared 6 bases from V and 1 base from J, leaving 13 bases between. Germline V gives CDR1 MNHEY, CDR2 SVGAGI. The CDR3 length is 15 residues. This CDR3 is CASSSHRDSNQPQHF. CDR3 coding DNA: TGTGCCAGCAGCTCCCACAGGGACAGCAATCAGCCCCAGCATTTT.

The chain is built from TRBV9 and TRBJ2-3; 14 nucleotides match TRBD2. CDR3 size: 17 residues. Per the germline V gene, CDR1 is SGDLS and CDR2 is YYNGEE. The V gene end was trimmed by 3 bases and the J gene end by 2 bases; junction bases not matched to a gene: 5. Here the CDR3 reads CASSARTSGGFTDTQYF. The CDR3, as DNA: TGTGCCAGCAGCGCCAGGACTAGCGGGGGGTTCACAGATACGCAGTATTTT.

The genes are TRBV9 and TRBJ2-3, with TRBD2 as a possible D gene (5 bases). The germline V and J ends were trimmed by 4 bases and 4 bases, with 13 bases remaining between them. Germline CDR1 reads SGDLS; CDR2 reads YYNGEE. This CDR3 contains 14 residues. CDR3 in DNA: TGTGCCAGCAGCTTCGGCGGGTTTTCAGATACGCAGTATTTT. Encoded protein: CASSFGGFSDTQYF.

The chain uses TRBV11-3 and TRBJ2-7; D is unresolved. Deletions cut 4 bases from V and 0 bases from J, with 13 bases between. Per the germline V gene, CDR1 is SGHNT and CDR2 is YENEEA. The CDR3 spans 15 residues. CDR3 sequence reads: CASSSLDAGSYEQYF. For the CDR3, the DNA is TGTGCCAGCAGCTCTTTGGATGCTGGCTCCTACGAGCAGTACTTC.

J is TRBJ2-3 and V is TRBV5-1, with 8 bases that match TRBD2. This CDR3 is built from 15 residues. CDR1 is SGHRS, CDR2 YFSETQ, per germline. Trimming removed 2 bases from V and 4 bases from J; junction bases left unmatched: 6. The CDR3 loop is CASSFEAGVPDTQYF. Here the CDR3 DNA reads TGCGCCAGCAGCTTTGAAGCGGGGGTCCCAGATACGCAGTATTTT.

The gene calls are TRBV3-1 (or the pseudogene TRBV3-2) and TRBJ2-7, with 9 bases matching TRBD2. Germline trimming cut 4 bases from V and 5 bases from J; bases unmatched to any gene: 3. The length of the CDR3 is 13 residues. Germline loops: CDR1 LGHDT, CDR2 YNNKEL (reference sequence). The CDR3 region has the DNA TGTGCCAGCAGCCCCCGGACTAGCGACGAGCAGTACTTC. This codes for CASSPRTSDEQYF.

Here the CDR3 DNA reads TGTGCCAGCAGCCAAGGACTCTACTATGGCTACACCTTC. Amino acids: CASSQGLYYGYTF. The gene calls are TRBV14 and TRBJ1-2; no definite D call. This CDR3 region has 13 residues. Trimming removed 1 base from V and 3 bases from J, with 6 bases in between. Germline-derived CDR1 and CDR2 are SGHDN and FVKESK.